This T cell receptor (beta chain) was identified in a study of blood T cell repertoires in COVID-19. Only in-frame clones appear in the TCRdb table, and some are missing; sequencing was by immunoSEQ multiplex PCR. The sample carries under 130,000 clones, roughly 87% recorded once. Trimming took off 4 bases at V and 8 bases at J, with 17 bases between the two ends. The CDR3 extends over 14 amino acids. Germline CDR1 SGHRS, CDR2 YFSETQ. The source material was peripheral blood. The chain combines TRBV5-1 with TRBJ2-3; maybe TRBD2 (5 bases). This sequence was found in a middle-aged man in a cohort sampled during active COVID-19. The CDR3 nucleotides are TGCGCCAGCAGCCTGAGGGCCACTGAAGGTACGCAGTATTTT. It codes for CASSLRATEGTQYF.